These 27 T cell receptor beta chains originate from one sample sequenced in a study of early T cells in non-severe SARS-CoV-2 infection. MiXCR, applied by TCRdb to the 5' RACE reads, yields one record per CDR3 protein. Among some 87,000 distinct CDR3 sequences, 9.5% to 15% were seen once, and the ten largest hold 1% to 1.4%. Source material: whole blood. Receptors originate from an adult who was a healthcare worker with PCR-confirmed SARS-CoV-2 infection or an uninfected control (not recorded which).

The CDR3 sequence is CASSQGVFYEQYF. The CDR3 bases are TGTGCCAGCTCACAAGGGGTGTTTTACGAGCAGTACTTC. The rearrangement joins TRBV18 to TRBJ2-7; possible D gene TRBD1, 5 bases. Germline values: CDR1 KGHSH, CDR2 LQKENI. This CDR3 has 13 amino acids. V lost 4 bases and J 4 bases, leaving 11 bases between the germline ends. Based on the CDR3 plus reference TRBV18 and TRBJ2-7, the full variable domain is NAGVMQNPRHLVRRRGQEARLRCSPMKGHSHVYWYRQLPEEGLKFMVYLQKENIIDESGMPKERFSAEFPKEGPSILRIQQVVRGDSAAYFCASSQGVFYEQYFGPGTRLTVT.

This clonotype was observed many times. The J gene is TRBJ2-5, the V gene TRBV29-1; no definite D call. CDR3 length: 11 residues. Trimming stripped 8 bases from V and 5 bases from J, with 12 bases between. Germline V gene lookup returns CDR1 SQVTM and CDR2 ANQGSEA. The CDR3 spells CSPVVVETQYF. For the CDR3, the DNA is TGCAGCCCTGTCGTGGTGGAGACCCAGTACTTC. The whole variable domain, remainder taken from reference TRBV29-1 and TRBJ2-5, is SAVISQKPSRDICQRGTSLTIQCQVDSQVTMMFWYRQQPGQSLTLIATANQGSEATYESGFVIDKFPISRPNLTFSTLTVSNMSPEDSSIYLCSPVVVETQYFGPGTRLLVL.

Many counts were recorded for this clonotype. The chain uses TRBV7-9 and TRBJ2-7, with D maybe TRBD2 (6 bases). Looked up from germline, CDR1 is SEHNR and CDR2 is FQNEAQ (reference sequence). V was cut by 1 base and J by 3 bases, with 13 bases left in between. This CDR3 has 15 residues. The CDR3 sequence: CASSLGGSGDYEQYF. In DNA, the CDR3 is TGTGCCAGCAGCTTAGGCGGGTCGGGAGACTACGAGCAGTACTTC. The full variable domain, completed using reference TRBV7-9 and TRBJ2-7, is DTGVSQNPRHKITKRGQNVTFRCDPISEHNRLYWYRQTLGQGPEFLTYFQNEAQLEKSRLLSDRFSAERPKGSFSTLEIQRTEQGDSAMYLCASSLGGSGDYEQYFGPGTRLTVT.

This clonotype was observed at least ten times. This sequence joins TRBV7-9 and TRBJ1-4, with 8 bases lining up with TRBD1. CDR1 SEHNR and CDR2 FQNEAQ come from the germline V gene (reference sequence). This CDR3 comprises 16 residues. V gave up 5 bases and J gave up 8 bases; unmatched junction bases: 13. CDR3 nucleotide sequence: TGTGCCAGCAGCCCATCAAAAAGGACAGGGCGCGAAAAACTGTTTTTT. It codes for CASSPSKRTGREKLFF.

V gene TRBV12-3 or TRBV12-4 combines with J gene TRBJ1-2; D might be TRBD1 (5 bases). The CDR3 runs to 15 residues. Deletions cut 6 bases from V and 4 bases from J, with 18 bases between. The CDR3 sequence: CASSPDGAVFYGYTF. CDR3 DNA: TGTGCCAGCAGCCCAGACGGGGCGGTTTTCTATGGCTACACCTTC.

The rearrangement joins TRBV4-3 to TRBJ2-7, with 10 nucleotides matching TRBD2. From germline, CDR1 is LGHNA and CDR2 YSLEER. CDR3 length equals 15 residues. With 4 bases clipped from V and 3 bases from J, the junction kept 6 bases outside the gene matches. CDR3 nucleotides: TGCGCCAGCAGCCCGCGCCGGACTAGCGGCTACGAGCAGTACTTC. This codes for CASSPRRTSGYEQYF.

V is TRBV7-9 and J is TRBJ2-7, with no clear D. The CDR3 totals 12 residues. V lost 5 bases and J lost 5, with 10 bases in between. Germline values: CDR1 SEHNR, CDR2 FQNEAQ (reference sequence). The CDR3 nucleotides read TGTGCCAGCAGCCCCCTTATGGACGAGCAGTACTTC. Translation gives CASSPLMDEQYF.

This chain connects TRBV27 to TRBJ2-5; 9 nucleotides line up with TRBD2. Germline CDR1 MNHEY, CDR2 SMNVEV (reference sequence). V lost 8 bases to trimming and J lost 4 bases; unmatched junction nucleotides: 8. The CDR3 spans 14 residues. CDR3 sequence: CASGAGGPGETQYF. The CDR3 DNA reads as TGTGCCAGCGGGGCGGGAGGGCCCGGAGAGACCCAGTACTTC.

V and J are TRBV2 and TRBJ2-2, with D uncertain. This CDR3 spans 12 amino acids. V was clipped by 6 bases and J by 6 bases, with 8 bases between them. Germline V lookup: CDR1 SNHLY, CDR2 FYNNEI. CDR3 sequence: CASSPMPGELFF. CDR3 nucleotide sequence: TGTGCCAGCAGCCCCATGCCCGGGGAGCTGTTTTTT.

This chain joins TRBV12-3 or TRBV12-4 and TRBJ2-2; TRBD2 agrees at 8 bases. Trimming removed 2 bases from V and 4 bases from J; junction bases left unmatched: 6. The CDR3 has 16 amino acids. The CDR3 sequence: CASSLTAGAGTGELFF. The CDR3 DNA reads as TGTGCCAGCAGTTTAACAGCGGGAGCGGGCACCGGGGAGCTGTTTTTT.

This clonotype was observed a few times. V is TRBV7-8 and J is TRBJ1-4; TRBD1 is a possible D gene (6 bases). With 1 base removed from V and 3 bases from J, the gap between germline ends came to 15 bases. Germline CDR1 is SGHVS and CDR2 is FQNEAQ. The CDR3 sequence is 17 residues long. The CDR3: CASSLELGTIPNEKLFF. The DNA of the CDR3 is TGTGCCAGCAGCTTAGAATTGGGGACAATTCCTAATGAAAAACTGTTTTTT.

This clonotype was recorded many times. The rearrangement joins TRBV5-1 to TRBJ1-5; 7 bases fit TRBD1. CDR1 SGHRS and CDR2 YFSETQ come from the germline V gene. After removal of 9 bases from V and 3 bases from J, the junction contained 12 bases not matched to a gene. The CDR3 totals 15 residues. CDR3 in amino acids: CATPRGGQDNQPQHF. The CDR3 coding sequence is TGCGCCACCCCGCGCGGCGGACAGGACAATCAGCCCCAGCATTTT.

The rearrangement joins TRBV21-1 to TRBJ2-7. TRBV21-1 is noted as a pseudogene. The CDR3 is 14 residues long. CDR3 loop: CASSKAGSVGEQYF. CDR3 DNA sequence: TGTGCCAGCAGCAAAGCCGGCAGTGTGGGGGAGCAGTACTTC.

This clonotype was counted at least ten times. The rearrangement links TRBV12-3 or TRBV12-4 to TRBJ2-1; either TRBD1 or TRBD2 may fit D (5 bases each). V was shortened by 6 bases and J by 9 bases, with 6 bases between the two germline ends. The CDR3 consists of 10 residues. The CDR3 DNA sequence: TGTGCCAGCAGGGGACCTGAGCAGTTCTTC. Translation: CASRGPEQFF.

The sample holds many counts of this clonotype. The CDR3 is CASGTINEQFF. DNA for the CDR3: TGTGCCAGCGGGACTATTAATGAGCAGTTCTTC. The chain joins TRBV25-1 to TRBJ2-1; the match to TRBD2 covers 7 bases. Trimming at V came to 8 bases and at J to 7 bases, leaving 2 bases not matched to a gene. The CDR3 contains 11 residues. Looked up from germline, CDR1 is MGHDK and CDR2 is SYGVNS.

In this sample, this clonotype turned up once. The CDR3, as DNA: TGCGCCAGCAGTCCACCGGGACAGGGCACTTCACCCCTCCACTTT. Translating gives CASSPPGQGTSPLHF. The chain employs TRBV5-1 and TRBJ1-6; 9 nucleotides agree with TRBD1. The CDR3 length is 15 residues. The junction had 9 bases not matched to a gene; V was cut back by 5 bases and J by 9 bases. CDR1 and CDR2 from the germline V gene are SGHRS and YFSETQ. Full variable domain (outside the CDR3, taken from reference TRBV5-1 and TRBJ1-6): KAGVTQTPRYLIKTRGQQVTLSCSPISGHRSVSWYQQTPGQGLQFLFEYFSETQRNKGNFPGRFSGRQFSNSRSEMNVSTLELGDSALYLCASSPPGQGTSPLHFGNGTRLTVT.

The table lists this clonotype with a few counts. The rearrangement links TRBV11-2 to TRBJ2-7; the match to TRBD1 covers 9 bases. Germline CDR1 is SGHAT and CDR2 is FQNNGV. The CDR3 length is 13 residues. The V gene end was trimmed by 2 bases and the J gene end by 6 bases; junction bases not matched to a gene: 2. CDR3 region: CASSLRDRAEQYF. The CDR3 DNA reads as TGTGCCAGCAGCTTAAGGGACAGGGCCGAGCAGTACTTC.

The sample holds many counts of this clonotype. The V call is TRBV18, the J call TRBJ2-3; no definite D call. The CDR3 extends over 13 amino acids. V gave up 2 bases and J gave up 2 bases, with 5 bases separating them. Germline values: CDR1 KGHSH, CDR2 LQKENI. CDR3 sequence: CASSPSNTDTQYF. The CDR3, as DNA: TGTGCCAGCTCACCATCTAACACAGATACGCAGTATTTT.

The chain combines TRBV7-2 with TRBJ2-7; D ambiguous. The CDR3 covers 12 residues. The V and J ends lost 5 bases and 3 bases respectively, with 8 bases between them. The V gene's germline CDR1 is SGHTA and CDR2 FQGNSA. This chain's CDR3 is CASSALFYEQYF. The CDR3 nucleotides read TGTGCCAGCAGCGCCCTATTCTACGAGCAGTACTTC.

This clonotype has just a few counts. The CDR3 region has the DNA TGTGCCTGTCGGGGACAGGGGGCATCTGGGGCCAACGTCCTGACTTTC. Its protein product is CACRGQGASGANVLTF. The V gene is TRBV19, the J gene TRBJ2-6, with 12 bases aligning to TRBD1. Germline trimming cut 11 bases from V and 1 base from J; bases unmatched to any gene: 6. Germline lookup yields CDR1 LNHDA and CDR2 SQIVND (reference sequence). This CDR3 has 16 amino acids. The full variable domain, completed using reference TRBV19 and TRBJ2-6, is DGGITQSPKYLFRKEGQNVTLSCEQNLNHDAMYWYRQDPGQGLRLIYYSQIVNDFQKGDIAEGYSVSREKKESFPLTVTSAQKNPTAFYLCACRGQGASGANVLTFGAGSRLTVL.

The table lists this clonotype with a few counts. The chain carries TRBV24-1 and TRBJ1-5, with D perhaps TRBD1 (5 bases). Looked up from germline, CDR1 is KGHDR and CDR2 is SFDVKD. This CDR3 spans 12 amino acids. The V end was cut by 5 bases, the J end by 7 bases, with 8 bases between. The CDR3 DNA reads TGTGCCACCAGTGCGGGGGGACAGCCCCAGCATTTT. Its protein is CATSAGGQPQHF.

In its sample, this clonotype was seen many times. This chain links TRBV5-4 with TRBJ2-1; 7 bases are a match to TRBD1. The CDR3 sequence is 15 residues long. V lost 0 bases to trimming and J lost 4 bases; unmatched junction nucleotides: 4. The germline gives CDR1 SGHNT, CDR2 YYREEE (reference sequence). CDR3 sequence reads: CASSLDRGPYNEQFF. CDR3 in DNA: TGTGCCAGCAGCTTGGACAGGGGCCCTTACAATGAGCAGTTCTTC.

The chain has TRBV5-1 and TRBJ1-5; D possibly corresponds to TRBD1 (6 bases). Trimming stripped 1 base from V and 9 bases from J, with 11 bases between. This CDR3 region has 13 residues. Per germline, CDR1 SGHRS and CDR2 YFSETQ. The CDR3 DNA sequence: TGCGCCAGCAGCTTGCTGGGGGCTATGCCCCAGCATTTT. Protein product: CASSLLGAMPQHF.

Comments on this clonotype: A much larger clone lies a single base off, so this may be a read error. V is TRBV20-1 and J is TRBJ2-7; D might be TRBD1 or TRBD2, each matching 5 bases. CDR3 length equals 14 residues. The germline CDR1 and CDR2 sequences are DFQATT and SNEGSKA (reference sequence). The CDR3 loop reads CSARDQGRAGERYF. CDR3 DNA: TGCAGTGCTAGAGATCAGGGCAGGGCTGGGGAGCGGTACTTC.

This chain uses TRBV5-4 with TRBJ2-2; tentative D call: TRBD2 (5 bases). Trimming removed 0 bases from V and 0 bases from J, with 9 bases in between. The CDR3 is 16 amino acids. Germline CDR1 is SGHNT and CDR2 is YYREEE (reference sequence). CDR3 DNA: TGTGCCAGCAGCTTGGCCGTCGGGGCGAACACCGGGGAGCTGTTTTTT. Its protein is CASSLAVGANTGELFF.

This clonotype came up many times. V usage is TRBV18 and J usage is TRBJ1-1, with D possibly being TRBD1 (5 bases). The V gene's germline CDR1 is KGHSH and CDR2 LQKENI. The CDR3 totals 15 residues. Trimming took 1 base from V and 7 from J, leaving 16 bases between them. DNA for the CDR3: TGTGCCAGCTCACCACGCGGGGGGACCCTCTTTGAAGCTTTCTTT. Its translation is CASSPRGGTLFEAFF.

Ten or more counts support this clonotype. This sequence joins TRBV4-2 and TRBJ2-6, with D perhaps matching TRBD1 (5 bases). The CDR3 covers 15 residues. Trimming removed 2 bases at V and 2 bases at J, with 7 bases between. Germline assignment: CDR1 LGHNA and CDR2 YNFKEQ. The CDR3 here is CASSQQGAGANVLTF. CDR3 nucleotide sequence: TGTGCCAGCAGCCAACAGGGTGCTGGGGCCAACGTCCTGACTTTC.